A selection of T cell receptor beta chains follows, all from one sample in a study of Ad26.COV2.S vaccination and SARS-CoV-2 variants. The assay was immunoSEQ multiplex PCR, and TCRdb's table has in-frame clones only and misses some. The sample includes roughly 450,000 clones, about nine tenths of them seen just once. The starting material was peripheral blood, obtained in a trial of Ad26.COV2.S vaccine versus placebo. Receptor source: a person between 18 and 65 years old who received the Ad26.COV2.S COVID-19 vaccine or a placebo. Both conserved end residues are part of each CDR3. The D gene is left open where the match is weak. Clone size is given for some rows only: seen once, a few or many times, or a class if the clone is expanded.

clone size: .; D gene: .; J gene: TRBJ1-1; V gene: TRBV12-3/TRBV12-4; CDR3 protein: CASSLGVFEAFF; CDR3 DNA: TGTGCCAGCAGTTTGGGAGTCTTTGAAGCTTTCTTT
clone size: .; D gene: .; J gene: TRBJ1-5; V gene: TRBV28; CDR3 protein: CASSLPRITGPQHF; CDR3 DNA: TGTGCCAGCAGTTTACCGAGAATTACAGGGCCCCAGCATTTT
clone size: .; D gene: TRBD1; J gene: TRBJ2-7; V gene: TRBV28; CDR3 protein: CATRTGTGIAYEQYF; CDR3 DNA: TGTGCCACCCGAACCGGGACAGGGATCGCCTACGAGCAGTACTTC
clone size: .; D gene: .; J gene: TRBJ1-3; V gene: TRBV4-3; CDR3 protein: CASSQDWGGTGNTIYF; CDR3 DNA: TGCGCCAGCAGCCAAGATTGGGGAGGAACTGGAAACACCATATATTTT
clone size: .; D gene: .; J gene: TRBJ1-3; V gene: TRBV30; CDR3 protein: CAWSSHRGVTGNTIYF; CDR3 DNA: TGTGCCTGGAGTTCGCATAGGGGGGTTACTGGAAACACCATATATTTT
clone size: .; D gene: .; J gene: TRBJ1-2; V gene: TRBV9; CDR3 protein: CASSVGSEPYGYTF; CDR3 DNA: TGTGCCAGCAGCGTAGGTTCGGAGCCCTATGGCTACACCTTC
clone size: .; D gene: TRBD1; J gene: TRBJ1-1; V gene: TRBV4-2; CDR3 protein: CASSQDAGGRNTEAFF; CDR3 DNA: TGTGCCAGCAGCCAAGACGCAGGGGGCAGGAACACTGAAGCTTTCTTT
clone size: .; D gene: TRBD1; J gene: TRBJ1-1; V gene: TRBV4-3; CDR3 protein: CASSQEYETGRYEAFF; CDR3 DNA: TGCGCCAGCAGCCAAGAATATGAGACAGGGCGATATGAAGCTTTCTTT
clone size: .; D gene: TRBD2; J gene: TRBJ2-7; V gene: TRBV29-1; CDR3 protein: CSVGGRETGEQYF; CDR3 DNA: TGCAGCGTTGGCGGGAGGGAAACAGGCGAGCAGTACTTC
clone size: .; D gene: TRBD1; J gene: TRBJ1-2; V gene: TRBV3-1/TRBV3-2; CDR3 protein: CASSPPGQGAFGYTF; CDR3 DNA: TGTGCCAGCAGCCCCCCAGGACAGGGGGCCTTCGGCTACACCTTC
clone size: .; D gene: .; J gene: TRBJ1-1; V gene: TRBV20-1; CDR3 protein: CSREGNTEAFF; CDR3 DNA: TGCAGTCGGGAGGGGAACACTGAAGCTTTCTTT
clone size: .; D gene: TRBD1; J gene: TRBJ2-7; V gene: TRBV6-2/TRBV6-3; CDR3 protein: CASSLPTGTPYEQYF; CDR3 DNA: TGTGCCAGCAGTCTCCCGACAGGGACCCCCTACGAGCAGTACTTC
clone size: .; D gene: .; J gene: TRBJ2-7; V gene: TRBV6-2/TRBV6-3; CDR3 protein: CASSLHPYEQYF; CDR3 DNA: TGTGCCAGCAGCTTACACCCCTACGAGCAGTACTTC
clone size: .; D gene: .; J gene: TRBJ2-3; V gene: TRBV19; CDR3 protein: CASRERWGNPDTQYF; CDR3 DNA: TGTGCCAGTAGGGAGCGCTGGGGGAACCCAGATACGCAGTATTTT
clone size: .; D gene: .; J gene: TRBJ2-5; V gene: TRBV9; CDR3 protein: CASSVVGGVETQYF; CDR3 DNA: TGTGCCAGCAGCGTAGTGGGGGGAGTGGAGACCCAGTACTTC
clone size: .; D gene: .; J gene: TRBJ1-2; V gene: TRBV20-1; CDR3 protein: CSARAESDYGYTF; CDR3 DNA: TGCAGTGCTCGTGCAGAATCTGACTATGGCTACACCTTC
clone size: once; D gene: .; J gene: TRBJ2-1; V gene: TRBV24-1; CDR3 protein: CATSEGGPYNEQFF; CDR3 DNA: TGTGCCACCAGTGAAGGGGGGCCCTACAATGAGCAGTTCTTC
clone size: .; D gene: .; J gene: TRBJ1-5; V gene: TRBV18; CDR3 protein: CASSLSRQAQPQHF; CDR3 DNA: TGTGCCAGCTCACTAAGCAGACAGGCCCAGCCCCAGCATTTT
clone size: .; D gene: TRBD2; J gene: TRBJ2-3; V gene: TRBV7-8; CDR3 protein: CASVGTSGIYTDTQYF; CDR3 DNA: TGTGCCAGCGTCGGGACTAGCGGGATTTACACAGATACGCAGTATTTT
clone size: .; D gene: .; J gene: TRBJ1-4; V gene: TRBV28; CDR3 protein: CAALSKANEKLFF; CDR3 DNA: TGTGCCGCCCTTTCTAAAGCTAATGAAAAACTGTTTTTT
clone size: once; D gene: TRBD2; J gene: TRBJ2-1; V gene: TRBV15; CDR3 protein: CATSRDVPWSGRRDEQFF; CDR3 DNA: TGTGCCACCAGCAGAGATGTGCCGTGGAGCGGGAGGCGAGATGAGCAGTTCTTC
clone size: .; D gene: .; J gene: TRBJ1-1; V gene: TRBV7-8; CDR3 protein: CASQKPRGGIAEAFF; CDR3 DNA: TGTGCCAGCCAAAAACCCCGAGGGGGGATCGCTGAAGCTTTCTTT
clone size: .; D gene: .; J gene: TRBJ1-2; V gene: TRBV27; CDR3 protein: CASSPTGVGYTF; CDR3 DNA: TGTGCCAGCAGTCCCACGGGGGTCGGCTACACCTTC
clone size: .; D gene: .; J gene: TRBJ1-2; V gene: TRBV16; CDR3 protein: CASSATGLGYTF; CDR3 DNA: TGTGCCAGCAGCGCCACAGGGCTTGGCTACACCTTC
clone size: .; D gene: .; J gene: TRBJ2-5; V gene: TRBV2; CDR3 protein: CASSVGVETQYF; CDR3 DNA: TGTGCCAGCAGTGTAGGGGTCGAGACCCAGTACTTC
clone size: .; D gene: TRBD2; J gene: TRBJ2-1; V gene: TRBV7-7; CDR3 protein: CASSAGTSAGNEQFF; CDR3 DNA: TGTGCTAGCAGCGCGGGGACTAGCGCAGGGAATGAGCAGTTCTTC
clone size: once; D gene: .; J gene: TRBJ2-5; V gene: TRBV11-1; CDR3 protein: CASSLELLGETQYF; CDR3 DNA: TGTGCCAGCAGCTTAGAGCTGTTAGGTGAGACCCAGTACTTC
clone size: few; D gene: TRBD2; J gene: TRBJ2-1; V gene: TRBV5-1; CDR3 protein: CASSDLAGVNDNEQFF; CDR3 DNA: TGCGCCAGCAGCGACCTAGCGGGAGTTAACGACAATGAGCAGTTCTTC
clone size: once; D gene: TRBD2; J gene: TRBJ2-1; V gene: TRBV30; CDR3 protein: CAWSPGLAGVGVSYNEQFF; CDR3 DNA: TGTGCCTGGAGCCCTGGACTAGCGGGAGTAGGCGTCTCCTACAATGAGCAGTTCTTC
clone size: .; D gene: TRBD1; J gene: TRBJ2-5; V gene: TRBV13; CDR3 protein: CASSQRTGGYGETQYF; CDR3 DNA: TGTGCCAGCAGTCAGCGTACAGGGGGCTATGGGGAGACCCAGTACTTC
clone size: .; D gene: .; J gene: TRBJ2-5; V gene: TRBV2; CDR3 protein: CASSGQAQETQYF; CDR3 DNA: TGTGCCAGCAGTGGACAGGCACAAGAGACCCAGTACTTC
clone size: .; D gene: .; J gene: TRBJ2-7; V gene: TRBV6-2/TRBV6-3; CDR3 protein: CASSRLGGYEQYF; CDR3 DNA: TGTGCCAGCAGCCGCCTGGGGGGCTACGAGCAGTACTTC
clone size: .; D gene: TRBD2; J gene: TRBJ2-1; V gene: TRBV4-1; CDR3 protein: CASSQVSREAGNEQFF; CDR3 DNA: TGCGCCAGCAGCCAAGTCTCCCGGGAGGCTGGGAATGAGCAGTTCTTC
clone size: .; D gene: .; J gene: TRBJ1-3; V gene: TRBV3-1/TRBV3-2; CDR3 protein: CASSQGLGRNTIYF; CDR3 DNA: TGTGCCAGCAGCCAAGGTCTGGGGAGGAACACCATATATTTT
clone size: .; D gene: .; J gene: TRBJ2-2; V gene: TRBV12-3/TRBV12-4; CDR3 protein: CASSLLAGELFF; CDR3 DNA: TGTGCCAGCAGTTTATTGGCCGGGGAGCTGTTTTTT
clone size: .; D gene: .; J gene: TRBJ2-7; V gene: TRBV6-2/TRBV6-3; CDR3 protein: CASSYSTGWSYEQYF; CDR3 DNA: TGTGCCAGCAGTTACAGTACAGGGTGGTCCTACGAGCAGTACTTC
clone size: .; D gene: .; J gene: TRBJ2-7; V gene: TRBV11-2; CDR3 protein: CASSPARREVYEQYF; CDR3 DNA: TGTGCCAGCAGCCCAGCTAGGAGGGAGGTATACGAGCAGTACTTC
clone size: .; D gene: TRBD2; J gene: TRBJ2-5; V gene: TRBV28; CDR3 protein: CASLRGGRETQYF; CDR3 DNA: TGTGCCAGCCTTCGGGGGGGGCGGGAGACCCAGTACTTC
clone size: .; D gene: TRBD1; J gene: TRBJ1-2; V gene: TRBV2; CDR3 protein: CASTRTGEIYGYTF; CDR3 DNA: TGTGCCAGCACCCGGACAGGGGAAATCTATGGCTACACCTTC
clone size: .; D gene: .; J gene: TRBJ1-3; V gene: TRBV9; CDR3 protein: CASSVGSVGNTIYF; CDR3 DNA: TGTGCCAGCAGCGTAGGGAGCGTTGGAAACACCATATATTTT
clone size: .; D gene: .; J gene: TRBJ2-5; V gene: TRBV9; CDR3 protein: CASSPQGSRETQYF; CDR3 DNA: TGTGCCAGCAGCCCACAGGGATCTCGGGAGACCCAGTACTTC
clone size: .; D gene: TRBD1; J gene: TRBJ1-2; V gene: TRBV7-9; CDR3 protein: CASSSQGQEDGYTF; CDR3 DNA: TGTGCCAGCAGCTCACAGGGGCAGGAGGATGGCTACACCTTC
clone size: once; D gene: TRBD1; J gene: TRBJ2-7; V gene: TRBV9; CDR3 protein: CASSAEGGQGTYEQYF; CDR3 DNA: TGTGCCAGCAGCGCCGAAGGGGGACAGGGTACCTACGAGCAGTACTTC
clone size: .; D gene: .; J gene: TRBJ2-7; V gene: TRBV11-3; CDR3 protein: CASSLVPESEQYF; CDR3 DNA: TGTGCCAGCAGCTTAGTTCCAGAAAGCGAGCAGTACTTC
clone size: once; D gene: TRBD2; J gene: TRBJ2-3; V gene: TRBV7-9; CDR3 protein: CASSHTPGGRTRDTQYF; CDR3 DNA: TGTGCCAGCAGCCACACCCCTGGCGGGAGAACTAGAGATACGCAGTATTTT
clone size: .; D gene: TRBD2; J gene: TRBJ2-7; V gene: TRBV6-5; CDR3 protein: CASRGLAGRSYEQYF; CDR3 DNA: TGTGCCAGCAGAGGACTAGCGGGACGCTCCTACGAGCAGTACTTC
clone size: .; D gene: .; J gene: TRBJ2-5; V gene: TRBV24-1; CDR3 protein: CATSDSEGMKETQYF; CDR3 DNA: TGTGCCACCAGTGATTCAGAGGGAATGAAAGAGACCCAGTACTTC
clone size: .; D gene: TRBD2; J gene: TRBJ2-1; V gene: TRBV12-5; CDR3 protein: CASGRTGTSGRAFGNEQFF; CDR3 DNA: TGTGCTAGTGGCAGAACCGGGACTAGCGGGAGGGCCTTTGGCAATGAGCAGTTCTTC
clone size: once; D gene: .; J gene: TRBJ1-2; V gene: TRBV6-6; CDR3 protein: CASSYSKIDYGYTF; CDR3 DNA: TGTGCCAGCAGTTACTCGAAAATCGACTATGGCTACACCTTC
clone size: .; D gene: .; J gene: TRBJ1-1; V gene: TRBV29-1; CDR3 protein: CSVDGEAEAFF; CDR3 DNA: TGCAGCGTTGACGGAGAGGCTGAAGCTTTCTTT
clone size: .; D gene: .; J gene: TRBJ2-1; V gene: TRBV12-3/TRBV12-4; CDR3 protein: CASSLARNEQFF; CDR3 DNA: TGTGCCAGCAGTTTAGCGCGGAATGAGCAGTTCTTC
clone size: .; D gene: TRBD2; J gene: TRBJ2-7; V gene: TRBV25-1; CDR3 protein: CASSTNGREGREQYF; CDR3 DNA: TGTGCCAGCAGTACCAATGGGCGGGAGGGCCGTGAGCAGTACTTC